The T cell receptor beta chain under discussion was sequenced for a study of T cells in localized non-small cell lung cancer. Broader study findings: Only one tumor region went through sequencing, so heterogeneity may still be there.

TCRdb's table, derived via immunoSEQ multiplex PCR, lists solely in-frame clones and lacks some. The sample holds tens of thousands of clones; roughly four fifths are singletons and the top ten take under 3.5%. As to this clone: Its antigen is not identified. The sample carries other DNA sequences with the same CDR3.

This specimen was peripheral blood, taken before any cancer treatment. The source of this sequence is a man aged 35 to 70 with stage I lung adenocarcinoma.

The CDR3 here is CASSLAPGLPGTSYEQYF. The CDR3 region has the DNA TGCGCCAGCAGCTTGGCCCCCGGGCTGCCCGGGACCTCCTACGAGCAGTACTTC. V is TRBV5-1 and J is TRBJ2-7, with D perhaps assigned TRBD1 or TRBD2 (5 bases each). The CDR3 has 18 residues. CDR1 is SGHRS, CDR2 YFSETQ, per germline. Trimming shortened V by 0 bases and J by 0 bases, and 19 bases separated the two germline ends.